This section outlines one TCR beta chain sequence together with its context. Its target is not known. CDR3 length equals 16 residues. In germline, CDR1 is LGHDT, CDR2 YNNKEL (reference sequence). The V and J ends lost 1 base and 4 bases respectively, with 13 bases between them. This record belongs to a study of T cell responses to AZD1222 COVID-19 vaccine. Across the study: Samples with a second dose at about 4 or about 12 weeks were pooled together.

TCRdb's table, derived via immunoSEQ multiplex PCR, lists solely in-frame clones and lacks some. The repertoire has about 93,000 clones, approximately 88% of them found once; the top ten carry about 15%. Study-wide findings and caveats: White British people made up most donors, females outnumbered males, and clonal diversity was possibly underestimated. Just a handful of AZD1222 recipients tested seropositive at baseline. Targets within unmutated variant regions were reportedly found for nearly half of spike-specific TCRs.

V usage is TRBV3-1 (or the pseudogene TRBV3-2) and J usage is TRBJ1-4; no firm D call. The sequenced sample was peripheral blood, obtained on day 0 of AZD1222 vaccination. The clonotype comes from an adult in good health. The CDR3 sequence: CASSQARGFGNEKLFF. CDR3 coding DNA: TGTGCCAGCAGCCAAGCCCGTGGATTTGGTAATGAAAAACTGTTTTTT.